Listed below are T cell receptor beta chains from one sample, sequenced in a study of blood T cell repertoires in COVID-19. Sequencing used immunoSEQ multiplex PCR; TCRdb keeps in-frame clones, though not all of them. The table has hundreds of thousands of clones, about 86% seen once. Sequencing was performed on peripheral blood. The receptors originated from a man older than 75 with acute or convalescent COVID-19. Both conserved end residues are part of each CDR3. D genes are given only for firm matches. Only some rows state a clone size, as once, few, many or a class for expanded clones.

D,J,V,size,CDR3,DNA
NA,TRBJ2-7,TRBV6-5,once,CAVQGRGQDEQYF,TGTGCCGTTCAGGGGCGGGGGCAGGACGAGCAGTACTTC
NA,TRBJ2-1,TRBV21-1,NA,CASSKKSPGVGEGNEQFF,NA
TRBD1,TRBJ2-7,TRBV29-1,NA,CSVRTGTASYEQYF,TGCAGCGTTAGAACCGGGACAGCCTCCTACGAGCAGTACTTC
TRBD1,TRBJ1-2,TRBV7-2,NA,CASSLGQEDGYTF,TGTGCCAGCAGCTTGGGACAGGAGGATGGCTACACCTTC
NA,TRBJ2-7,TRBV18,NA,CASSLGLYEQYF,TGTGCCAGCTCCCTGGGCCTCTACGAGCAGTACTTC
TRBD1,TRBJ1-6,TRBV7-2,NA,CASSLSGQGFSPLHF,TGTGCCAGCAGCTTATCCGGACAGGGGTTTTCACCCCTCCACTTT
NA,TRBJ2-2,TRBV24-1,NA,CATSDFGQGGTGELFF,TGTGCCACCAGTGATTTTGGACAGGGAGGGACCGGGGAGCTGTTTTTT
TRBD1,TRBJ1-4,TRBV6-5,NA,CASSYDRGGEKLFF,TGTGCCAGCAGTTATGACAGGGGCGGCGAAAAACTGTTTTTT
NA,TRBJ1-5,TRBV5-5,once,CASSFLWGDQPQHF,TGTGCCAGCAGCTTTTTGTGGGGGGATCAGCCCCAGCATTTT
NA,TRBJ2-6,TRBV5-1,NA,CASSPSRGANVLTF,TGCGCCAGCAGCCCCTCCCGTGGGGCCAACGTCCTGACTTTC
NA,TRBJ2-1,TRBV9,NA,CASSVEGPPYNEQFF,TGTGCCAGCAGCGTAGAGGGGCCCCCTTACAATGAGCAGTTCTTC
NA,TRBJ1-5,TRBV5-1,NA,CASSLESGGPQHF,TGCGCCAGCAGCCTGGAGTCCGGGGGACCTCAGCATTTT
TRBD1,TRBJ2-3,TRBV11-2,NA,CASSLTGSYTDTQYF,TGTGCCAGCAGCTTGACAGGGTCGTACACAGATACGCAGTATTTT
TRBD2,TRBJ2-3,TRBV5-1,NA,CASSRSGLAGARGTDTQYF,TGCGCCAGCAGCCGCTCGGGACTAGCGGGGGCTCGGGGCACAGATACGCAGTATTTT
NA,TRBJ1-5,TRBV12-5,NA,CASARNQPQHF,TGTGCTAGTGCCCGTAATCAGCCCCAGCATTTT
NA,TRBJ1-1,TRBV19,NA,CASRVRGMNTEAFF,TGTGCCAGTAGGGTGAGGGGGATGAACACTGAAGCTTTCTTT
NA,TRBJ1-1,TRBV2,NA,CASSDSNTEAFF,TGTGCCAGCAGTGATAGCAACACTGAAGCTTTCTTT
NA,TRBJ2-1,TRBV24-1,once,CATSDSLGGGSYNEQFF,TGTGCCACCAGTGACAGCCTGGGCGGAGGCTCCTACAATGAGCAGTTCTTC
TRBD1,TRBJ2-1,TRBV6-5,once,CASSYSPGQGVPEQFF,TGTGCCAGCAGTTACTCTCCGGGACAGGGGGTTCCTGAGCAGTTCTTC
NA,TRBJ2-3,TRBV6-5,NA,CASSYTASGGTQYF,TGTGCCAGCAGTTACACTGCTTCCGGAGGTACGCAGTATTTT
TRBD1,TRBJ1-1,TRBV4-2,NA,CASSQDDREITEAFF,TGTGCCAGCAGCCAAGACGACAGGGAGATAACTGAAGCTTTCTTT
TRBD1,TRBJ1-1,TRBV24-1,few,CATRGQKNTEAFF,TGTGCCACCAGGGGACAGAAGAACACTGAAGCTTTCTTT
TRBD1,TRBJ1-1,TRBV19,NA,CASSIVQGVQTEAFF,TGTGCCAGTAGTATAGTGCAGGGGGTCCAGACTGAAGCTTTCTTT
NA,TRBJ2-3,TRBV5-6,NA,CASSSAPSPDTQYF,TGTGCCAGCAGCTCTGCTCCTAGCCCGGATACGCAGTATTTT
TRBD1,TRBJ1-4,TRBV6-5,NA,CASSYGDRGSEKLFF,TGTGCCAGCAGTTACGGCGACAGGGGCTCAGAAAAACTGTTTTTT
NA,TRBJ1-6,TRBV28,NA,CASKQPINSPLHF,TGTGCCAGCAAACAGCCGATTAATTCACCCCTCCACTTT
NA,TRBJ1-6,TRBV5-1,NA,CASSLYRSGSPLHF,TGCGCCAGCAGCTTGTACAGGTCGGGTTCACCCCTCCACTTT
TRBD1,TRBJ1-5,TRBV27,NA,CASSPTGGEGLGQPQHF,TGTGCCAGCAGTCCGACAGGGGGCGAGGGACTAGGCCAGCCCCAGCATTTT
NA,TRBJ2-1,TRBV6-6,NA,CASSYSSDRHNEQFF,TGTGCCAGCAGTTACTCATCCGACAGGCACAATGAGCAGTTCTTC
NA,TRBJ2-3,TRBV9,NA,CASSVASPTDTQYF,TGTGCCAGCAGCGTAGCGAGCCCCACAGATACGCAGTATTTT
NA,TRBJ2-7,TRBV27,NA,CASSFGPFYEQYF,TGTGCCAGCAGTTTTGGCCCCTTCTACGAGCAGTACTTC
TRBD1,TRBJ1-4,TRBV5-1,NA,CASSTGTGDEKLFF,TGCGCCAGCAGCACCGGGACAGGGGATGAAAAACTGTTTTTT
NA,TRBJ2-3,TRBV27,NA,CASSIQLTDTQYF,TGTGCCAGCAGTATCCAACTCACAGATACGCAGTATTTT
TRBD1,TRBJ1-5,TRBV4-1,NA,CASSPRSTGDSNQPQHF,TGCGCCAGCAGCCCTCGTTCTACAGGGGATAGCAATCAGCCCCAGCATTTT
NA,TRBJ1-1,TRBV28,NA,CASSLPGGLNTEAFF,TGTGCCAGCAGCCTCCCCGGCGGTCTGAACACTGAAGCTTTCTTT
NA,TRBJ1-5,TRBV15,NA,CATSSWEAPNQPQHF,TGTGCCACCAGCAGCTGGGAGGCCCCCAATCAGCCCCAGCATTTT
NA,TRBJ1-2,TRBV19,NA,CASSIGSGRAGPANYGYTF,TGTGCCAGTAGTATCGGATCCGGCAGGGCCGGGCCCGCAAACTATGGCTACACCTTC
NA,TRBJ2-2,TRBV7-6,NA,CASSLVSANTGELFF,TGTGCCAGCAGCTTAGTAAGCGCGAACACCGGGGAGCTGTTTTTT
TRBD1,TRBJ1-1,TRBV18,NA,CASSTGQGAEAFF,TGTGCCAGCTCAACAGGACAGGGGGCTGAAGCTTTCTTT
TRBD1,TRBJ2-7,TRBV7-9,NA,CASRPRVGTGGAEQYF,TGTGCCAGCAGACCGCGGGTAGGGACAGGGGGCGCCGAGCAGTACTTC
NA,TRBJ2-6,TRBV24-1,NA,CATSTSAGANVLTF,TGTGCCACTTCCACGAGTGCTGGGGCCAACGTCCTGACTTTC
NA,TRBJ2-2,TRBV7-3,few,CASSLRGMNTGELFF,TGTGCCAGCAGCTTAAGGGGCATGAACACCGGGGAGCTGTTTTTT
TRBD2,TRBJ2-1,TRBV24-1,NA,CATSDFSLAGGVNEQFF,TGTGCCACCAGTGATTTCTCCCTAGCGGGAGGGGTTAATGAGCAGTTCTTC
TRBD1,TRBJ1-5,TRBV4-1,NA,CASSRGTEFSNQPQHF,TGCGCCAGCAGCCGCGGGACAGAGTTTAGCAATCAGCCCCAGCATTTT
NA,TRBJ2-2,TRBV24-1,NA,CATSDFITGGLFF,TGTGCCACCAGTGATTTTATCACCGGGGGGCTGTTTTTT
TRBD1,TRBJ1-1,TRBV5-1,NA,CASSLAGQVNTEAFF,TGCGCCAGCAGCTTGGCGGGACAGGTGAACACTGAAGCTTTCTTT
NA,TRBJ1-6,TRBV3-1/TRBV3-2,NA,CASSPFVRQAHSYNSPLHF,TGTGCCAGCAGCCCCTTTGTGAGACAGGCCCACTCCTATAATTCACCCCTCCACTTT
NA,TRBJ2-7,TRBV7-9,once,CASRWRDEGEQYF,TGTGCCAGCAGATGGAGGGATGAGGGCGAGCAGTACTTC
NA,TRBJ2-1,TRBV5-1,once,CASKRFRDNEQFF,TGCGCCAGCAAGAGATTTCGCGACAATGAGCAGTTCTTC
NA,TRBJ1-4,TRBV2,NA,CASSERQANEKLFF,TGTGCCAGCAGTGAAAGACAGGCTAATGAAAAACTGTTTTTT
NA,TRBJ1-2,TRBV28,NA,CASRQGYGYTF,TGTGCCAGCAGACAGGGTTATGGCTACACCTTC
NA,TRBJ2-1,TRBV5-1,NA,CASSSAVPGDEQFF,TGCGCCAGCAGCTCGGCCGTACCGGGGGATGAGCAGTTCTTC